The 8 T cell receptor beta chains in this list originate from one sample, sequenced in a study of T cell repertoires in cytomegalovirus infection. Their cognate antigens are unknown. TCRdb reprocessed the reads with MiXCR, giving one entry per CDR3 protein. The top ten hold about 19% of the sample, which has a few hundred thousand distinct CDR3 sequences, almost 30% seen once. The starting material was cultured PBMCs, obtained from culture after CMV antigen stimulation. All receptors come from a human donor in good health (CMV status not recorded). Some clones in this sample may be carry-over from other donors' samples.

This clonotype has more than one count but fewer than ten. This chain links TRBV10-3 with TRBJ1-4; D call uncertain. The germline V gene has CDR1 ENHRY and CDR2 SYGVKD. The CDR3 has 14 amino acids. The V and J ends lost 0 bases and 2 bases respectively, with 4 bases between them. The CDR3 DNA is TGTGCCATCAGTGAGTCCCAGACTAATGAAAAACTGTTTTTT. This gives the protein CAISESQTNEKLFF.

The chain carries TRBV30 and TRBJ1-5; D unclear. From germline, CDR1 is GTSNPN and CDR2 SVGIG (reference sequence). The CDR3 sequence is 13 residues long. V was shortened by 0 bases and J by 5 bases, with 8 bases between the two germline ends. The CDR3 sequence: CAWSVQLDQPQHF. The CDR3 DNA sequence: TGTGCCTGGAGTGTACAGCTGGATCAGCCCCAGCATTTT.

V and J are TRBV12-3 or TRBV12-4 and TRBJ1-2; D is perhaps TRBD1 (6 bases). Trimming removed 5 bases from V and 4 bases from J, with 11 bases in between. The CDR3 runs to 13 residues. For the CDR3, the DNA is TGTGCCAGCAGTCCCCAGGGGTCCTATGGCTACACCTTC. Its translation is CASSPQGSYGYTF.

CDR3 sequence reads: CASSPLAGANYNEQFF. The CDR3 DNA sequence: TGTGCCAGCAGCCCTTTGGCGGGAGCTAACTACAATGAGCAGTTCTTC. The rearrangement links TRBV7-3 to TRBJ2-1, with 7 bases identical to TRBD2. Germline trimming cut 5 bases from V and 3 bases from J; bases unmatched to any gene: 10. CDR3 size: 16 residues. Looked up from germline, CDR1 is SGHTA and CDR2 is FQGTGA.

This clonotype was counted between two and nine times. The V and J genes are TRBV11-2 and TRBJ1-5; TRBD1 might be the D (6 bases). The germline V gene has CDR1 SGHAT and CDR2 FQNNGV. This CDR3 contains 15 residues. Between the trimmed V and J ends, which lost 2 bases and 1 base, there was a span of 9 bases. CDR3 nucleotide sequence: TGTGCCAGCAGCTTAACAGGGCTGAGCAATCAGCCCCAGCATTTT. It codes for CASSLTGLSNQPQHF.

The rearrangement links TRBV10-3 to TRBJ2-7; 12 nucleotides agree with TRBD2. Germline V gene lookup returns CDR1 ENHRY and CDR2 SYGVKD. The CDR3 is 17 residues long. V lost 3 bases, J lost 5 bases, and 11 bases stayed unmatched. The CDR3 here is CAISDPRLAGEQNEQYF. The CDR3 bases are TGTGCCATCAGTGACCCCCGACTAGCGGGAGAACAGAACGAGCAGTACTTC.

In DNA, the CDR3 is TGTGCCAGCAGTCCTGCACCCCGGGGGAAGGACGGGTCCTACAATGAGCAGTTCTTC. Translation gives CASSPAPRGKDGSYNEQFF. This chain connects TRBV7-8 to TRBJ2-1, with a weak D call TRBD2 (6 bases). This CDR3 comprises 19 residues. Looked up from germline, CDR1 is SGHVS and CDR2 is FQNEAQ. Trimming removed 6 bases from V and 1 base from J, with 25 bases in between.

The chain joins TRBV7-9 to TRBJ1-3; the D is unclear. The length of the CDR3 is 18 residues. Germline loops: CDR1 SEHNR, CDR2 FQNEAQ (reference sequence). V was clipped by 5 bases and J by 0 bases, with 20 bases between them. The chain's CDR3 is CASSGDQSAAISGNTIYF. The CDR3 DNA reads TGTGCCAGCAGCGGAGACCAGAGCGCGGCGATCTCTGGAAACACCATATATTTT.